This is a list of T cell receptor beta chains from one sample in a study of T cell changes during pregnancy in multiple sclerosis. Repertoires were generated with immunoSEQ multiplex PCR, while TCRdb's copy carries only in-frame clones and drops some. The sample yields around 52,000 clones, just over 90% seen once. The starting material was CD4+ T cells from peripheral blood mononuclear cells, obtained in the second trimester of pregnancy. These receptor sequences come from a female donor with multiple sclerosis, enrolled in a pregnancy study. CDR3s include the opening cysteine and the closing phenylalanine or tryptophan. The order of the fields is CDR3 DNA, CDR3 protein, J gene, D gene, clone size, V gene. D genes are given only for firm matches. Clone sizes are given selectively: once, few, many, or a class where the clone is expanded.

DNA: TGTGCCAGCAGCCCAGACAGGGCTGGAAACACCATATATTTT; CDR3: CASSPDRAGNTIYF; J: TRBJ1-3; D: TRBD1; size: .; V: TRBV14
DNA: TGTGCCAGTCTGTTAGGGGCCAAGCACACTGAAGCTTTCTTT; CDR3: CASLLGAKHTEAFF; J: TRBJ1-1; D: .; size: .; V: TRBV28
DNA: TGTGCCATCAGTGAGCCGTCTGCCTGGACAGGGTCCTACAATGAGCAGTTCTTC; CDR3: CAISEPSAWTGSYNEQFF; J: TRBJ2-1; D: TRBD1; size: .; V: TRBV10-3
DNA: TGTGCCAGCAGCTTTTCAGCGGTAGGGAGCCTTACGAACACCGGGGAGCTGTTTTTT; CDR3: CASSFSAVGSLTNTGELFF; J: TRBJ2-2; D: .; size: .; V: TRBV11-2
DNA: TGTGCCAGCAGTTTATGGGCAGGGTCGGGAGGCAATCAGCCCCAGCATTTT; CDR3: CASSLWAGSGGNQPQHF; J: TRBJ1-5; D: .; size: .; V: TRBV28
DNA: TGTGCCTGGAGTGTACTTTCGGGGATGGAACCCCAGCATTTT; CDR3: CAWSVLSGMEPQHF; J: TRBJ1-5; D: .; size: .; V: TRBV30
DNA: TGTGCCAGTAGTGTCCAGGACAGGGGAAACTATGGCTACACCTTC; CDR3: CASSVQDRGNYGYTF; J: TRBJ1-2; D: TRBD1; size: .; V: TRBV19
DNA: TGTGCCAGCAGCGCCCGGGGGGGGACTGGGGCCAACGTCCTGACTTTC; CDR3: CASSARGGTGANVLTF; J: TRBJ2-6; D: TRBD2; size: .; V: TRBV7-8
DNA: TGTGCCAGCAGCTTAGGGGGGCTGAGACCTTACGAGCAGTACTTC; CDR3: CASSLGGLRPYEQYF; J: TRBJ2-7; D: .; size: .; V: TRBV7-9
DNA: TGTGCCAGCAGCCTCTACAGCGGGGGCACAGATACGCAGTATTTT; CDR3: CASSLYSGGTDTQYF; J: TRBJ2-3; D: TRBD2; size: few; V: TRBV6-6
DNA: TGTGCCAGCAGCTTGCCAAGACAGGGGGATTCACCCCTCCACTTT; CDR3: CASSLPRQGDSPLHF; J: TRBJ1-6; D: TRBD1; size: .; V: TRBV5-5
DNA: TGTGCCAGCAGGCGACAGAACACTGAAGCTTTCTTT; CDR3: CASRRQNTEAFF; J: TRBJ1-1; D: .; size: .; V: TRBV6-1
DNA: TGTGCCAGTGCGGGACGGACCTATGGCTACACCTTC; CDR3: CASAGRTYGYTF; J: TRBJ1-2; D: .; size: .; V: TRBV19
DNA: TGTGCCAGCTCACTCGACAGGTCACCGTCCTACGAGCAGTACTTC; CDR3: CASSLDRSPSYEQYF; J: TRBJ2-7; D: .; size: once; V: TRBV18
DNA: TGTGCCAGCAGCTTCGAAAGGGACAACGAGCAGTACTTC; CDR3: CASSFERDNEQYF; J: TRBJ2-7; D: .; size: once; V: TRBV7-3
DNA: TGCAGCGTTGGGACAGGGGGCGACTATGGCTACACCTTC; CDR3: CSVGTGGDYGYTF; J: TRBJ1-2; D: TRBD1; size: .; V: TRBV29-1
DNA: TGTGCCAGCAGACCCGGACTAGCCGCAGATACGCAGTATTTT; CDR3: CASRPGLAADTQYF; J: TRBJ2-3; D: TRBD2; size: .; V: TRBV7-2
DNA: TGTGCCAGCAGCCCCGTAGCGGGAGGGCTTTACAATGAGCAGTTCTTC; CDR3: CASSPVAGGLYNEQFF; J: TRBJ2-1; D: TRBD2; size: .; V: TRBV6-6
DNA: TGTGCCAGCTCACCCAGGCAGATGAACACTGAAGCTTTCTTT; CDR3: CASSPRQMNTEAFF; J: TRBJ1-1; D: .; size: few; V: TRBV18
DNA: TGTGCCAGCAGCCCTAACCGGGACTCCCAGCAGTATTTT; CDR3: CASSPNRDSQQYF; J: TRBJ2-3; D: .; size: .; V: TRBV7-3